The text below deals with one T cell receptor beta chain. No antigen is known for it. The CDR3 sequence is 12 residues long. Trimming stripped 2 bases from V and 11 bases from J, with 12 bases between. Germline V gives CDR1 MNHNY, CDR2 SVGAGI (reference sequence). This sample is drawn from a study of persistence of HIV-infected CD4 T cells. Study-wide results and limits: Degenerate expanded CDR3beta sequences were enriched among CMV- and Gag-responding cells.

This was the immunoSEQ version 4 assay in survey mode. Assay: immunoSEQ multiplex PCR; the TCRdb copy retains only in-frame clones and omits some. The sample carries more than 25,000 clones, around 73% recorded once. Cells were stimulated with CMV-infected fibroblast lysates at around 9.1 ug/mL. CD40L/CD69 double-negative CD45RO-high memory CD4+ T cells were collected. The rearrangement links TRBV6-6 to TRBJ1-1; TRBD1 might be the D (5 bases). The TCR originated in an adult woman with HIV who was CMV-seropositive. The starting material was CD4+ T cells sorted from PBMCs after roughly 18-hour stimulation, obtained from a patient who received antiretroviral therapy. CDR3 DNA: TGTGCCAGCAGTTACAGAGGGGATGAGGCTTTCTTT. Translating gives CASSYRGDEAFF.